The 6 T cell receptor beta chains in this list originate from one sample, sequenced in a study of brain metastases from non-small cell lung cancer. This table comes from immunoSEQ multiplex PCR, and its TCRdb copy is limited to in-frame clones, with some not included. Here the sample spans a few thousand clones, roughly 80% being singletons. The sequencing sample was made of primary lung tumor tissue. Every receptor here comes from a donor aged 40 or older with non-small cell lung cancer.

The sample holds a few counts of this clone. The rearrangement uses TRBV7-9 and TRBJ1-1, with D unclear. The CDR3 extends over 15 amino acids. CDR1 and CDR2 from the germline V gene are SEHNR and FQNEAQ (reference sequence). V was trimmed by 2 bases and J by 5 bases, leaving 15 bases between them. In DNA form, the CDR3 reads TGTGCCAGCAGCTTACAGAAGGGCGAGAGGACTGAAGCTTTCTTT. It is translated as CASSLQKGERTEAFF.

Here the CDR3 DNA reads TGTGCCAGCAGTCTTGACATAAAGGAGCAGTACTTC. Translating it yields CASSLDIKEQYF. V gene TRBV28 combines with J gene TRBJ2-7; D remains ambiguous. Germline V gene sequence: CDR1 MDHEN, CDR2 SYDVKM. There are 12 residues in the CDR3. V was clipped by 5 bases and J by 7 bases, with 12 bases between them.

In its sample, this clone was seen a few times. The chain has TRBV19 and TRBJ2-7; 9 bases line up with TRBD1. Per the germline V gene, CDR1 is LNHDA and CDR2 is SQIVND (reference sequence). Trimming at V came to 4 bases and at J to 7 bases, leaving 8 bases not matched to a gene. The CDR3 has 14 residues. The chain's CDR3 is CASSTWDREREQYF. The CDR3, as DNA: TGTGCCAGTAGTACGTGGGACAGGGAAAGGGAGCAGTACTTC.

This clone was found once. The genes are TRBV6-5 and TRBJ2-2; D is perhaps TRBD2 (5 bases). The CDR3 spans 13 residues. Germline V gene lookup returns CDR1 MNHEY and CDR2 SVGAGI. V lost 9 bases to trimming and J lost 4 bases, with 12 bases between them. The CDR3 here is CARLDPVTGELFF. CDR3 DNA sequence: TGTGCCAGACTAGACCCCGTCACCGGGGAGCTGTTTTTT.

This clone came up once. CDR3 sequence: CASSPATQRNTEAFF. The CDR3 DNA is TGCGCCAGCAGCCCAGCTACACAGAGGAACACTGAAGCTTTCTTT. V and J are TRBV4-3 and TRBJ1-1; D uncertain. Germline V CDR1 and CDR2: LGHNA, YSLEER. The V and J ends lost 4 bases and 1 base respectively, with 13 bases between them. CDR3 length: 15 amino acids.

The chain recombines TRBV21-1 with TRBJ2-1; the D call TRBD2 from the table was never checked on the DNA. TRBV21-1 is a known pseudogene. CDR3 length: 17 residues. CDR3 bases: TGTGCCAGCAGCAAAGAGGGCAGGCGGACTCATGAGACGGAGCAGTTCTTC. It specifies CASSKEGRRTHETEQFF.